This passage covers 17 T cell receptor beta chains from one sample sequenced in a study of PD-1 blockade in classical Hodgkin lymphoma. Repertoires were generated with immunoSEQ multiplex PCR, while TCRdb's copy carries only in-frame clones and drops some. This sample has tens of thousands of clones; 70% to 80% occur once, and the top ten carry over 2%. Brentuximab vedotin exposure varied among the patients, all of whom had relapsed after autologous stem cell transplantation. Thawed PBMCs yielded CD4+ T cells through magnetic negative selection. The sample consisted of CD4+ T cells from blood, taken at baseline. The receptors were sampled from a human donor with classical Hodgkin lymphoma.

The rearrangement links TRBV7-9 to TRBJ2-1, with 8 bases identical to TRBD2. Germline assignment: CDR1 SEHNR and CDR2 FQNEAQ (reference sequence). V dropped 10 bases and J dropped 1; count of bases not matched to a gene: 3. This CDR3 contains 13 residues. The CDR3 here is CATRGESYNEQFF. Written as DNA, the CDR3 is TGTGCCACGCGGGGGGAGTCCTACAATGAGCAGTTCTTC. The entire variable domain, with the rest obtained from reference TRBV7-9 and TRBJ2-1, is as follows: DTGVSQNPRHKITKRGQNVTFRCDPISEHNRLYWYRQTLGQGPEFLTYFQNEAQLEKSRLLSDRFSAERPKGSFSTLEIQRTEQGDSAMYLCATRGESYNEQFFGPGTRLTVL.

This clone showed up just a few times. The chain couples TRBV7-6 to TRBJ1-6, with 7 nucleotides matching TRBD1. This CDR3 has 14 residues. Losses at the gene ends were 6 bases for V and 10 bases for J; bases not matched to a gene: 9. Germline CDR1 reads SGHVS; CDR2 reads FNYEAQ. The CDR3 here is CASSTDRAGSPLHF. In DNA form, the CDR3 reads TGTGCCAGCAGTACTGACAGGGCTGGATCACCCCTCCACTTT.

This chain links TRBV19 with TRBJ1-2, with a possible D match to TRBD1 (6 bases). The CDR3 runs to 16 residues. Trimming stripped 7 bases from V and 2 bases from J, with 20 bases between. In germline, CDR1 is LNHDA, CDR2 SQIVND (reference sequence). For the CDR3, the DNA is TGTGCCAGTACCTCCCCGAAGAGAGGACAGAACTATGGCTACACCTTC. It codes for CASTSPKRGQNYGYTF.

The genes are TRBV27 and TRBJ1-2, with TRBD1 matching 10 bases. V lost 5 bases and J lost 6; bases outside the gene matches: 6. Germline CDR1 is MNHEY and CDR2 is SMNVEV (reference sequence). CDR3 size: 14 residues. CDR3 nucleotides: TGTGCCAGCAGTAGGTTGACAGGGGGCGATGGCTACACCTTC. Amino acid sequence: CASSRLTGGDGYTF.

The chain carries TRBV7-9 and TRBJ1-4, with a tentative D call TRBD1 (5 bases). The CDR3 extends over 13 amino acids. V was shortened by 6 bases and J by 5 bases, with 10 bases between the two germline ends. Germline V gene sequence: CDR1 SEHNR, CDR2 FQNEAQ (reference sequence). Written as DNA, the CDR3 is TGTGCCAGCAGTCCAGGGATGAATGAAAAACTGTTTTTT. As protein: CASSPGMNEKLFF.

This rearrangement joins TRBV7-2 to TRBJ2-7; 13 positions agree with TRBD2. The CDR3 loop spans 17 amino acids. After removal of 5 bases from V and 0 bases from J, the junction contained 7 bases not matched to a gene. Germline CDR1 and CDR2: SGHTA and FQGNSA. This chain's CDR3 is CASSPRGLAGFSYEQYF. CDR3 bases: TGTGCCAGCAGCCCCCGGGGACTAGCGGGGTTCTCCTACGAGCAGTACTTC.

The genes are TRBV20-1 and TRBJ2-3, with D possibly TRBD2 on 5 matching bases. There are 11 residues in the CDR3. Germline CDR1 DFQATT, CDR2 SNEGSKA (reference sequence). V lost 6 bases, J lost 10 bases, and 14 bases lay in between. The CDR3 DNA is TGCAGTGCCAGACTATCGATATCGCAGTATTTT. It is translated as CSARLSISQYF.

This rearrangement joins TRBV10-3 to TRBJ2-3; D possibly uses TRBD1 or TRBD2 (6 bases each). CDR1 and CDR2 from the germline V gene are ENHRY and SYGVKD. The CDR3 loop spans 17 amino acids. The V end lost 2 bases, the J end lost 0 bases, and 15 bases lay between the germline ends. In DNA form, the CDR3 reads TGTGCCATCAGTGAGGGAGGGGGGCCCGTGAGCACAGATACGCAGTATTTT. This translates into CAISEGGGPVSTDTQYF.

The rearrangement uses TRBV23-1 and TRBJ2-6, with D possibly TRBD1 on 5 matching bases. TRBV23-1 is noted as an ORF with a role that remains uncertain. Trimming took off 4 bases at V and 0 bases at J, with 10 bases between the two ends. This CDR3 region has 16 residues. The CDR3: CASSRQDSSGANVLTF. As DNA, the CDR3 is TGCGCCAGCAGTCGCCAAGACAGCTCTGGGGCCAACGTCCTGACTTTC.

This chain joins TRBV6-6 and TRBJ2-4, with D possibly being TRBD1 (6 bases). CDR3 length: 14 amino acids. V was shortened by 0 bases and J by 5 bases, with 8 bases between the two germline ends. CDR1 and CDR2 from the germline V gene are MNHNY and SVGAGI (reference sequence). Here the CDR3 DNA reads TGTGCCAGCAGTTACTCTGACAGGCAAAACATTCAGTACTTC. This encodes CASSYSDRQNIQYF.

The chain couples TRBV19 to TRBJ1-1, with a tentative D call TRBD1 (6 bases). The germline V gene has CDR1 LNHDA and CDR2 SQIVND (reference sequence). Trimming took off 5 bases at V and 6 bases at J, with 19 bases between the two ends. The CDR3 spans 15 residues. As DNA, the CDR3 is TGTGCCAGTAGTGCGCTCCTCGGGGGGGCCTCTGAAGCTTTCTTT. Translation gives CASSALLGGASEAFF.

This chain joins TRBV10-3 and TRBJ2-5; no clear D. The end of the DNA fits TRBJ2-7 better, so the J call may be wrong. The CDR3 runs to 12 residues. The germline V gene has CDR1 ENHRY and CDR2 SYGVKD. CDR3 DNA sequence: TGTGCCATCAGTGAGTCCGGTTACGAGCAGTACTTC. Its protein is CAISESGYEQYF.

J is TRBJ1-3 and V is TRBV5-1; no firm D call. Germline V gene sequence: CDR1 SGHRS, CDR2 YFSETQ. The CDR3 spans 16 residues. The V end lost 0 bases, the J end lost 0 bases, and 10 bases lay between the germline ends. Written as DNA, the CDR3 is TGCGCCAGCAGCTTGGGGCAGACCCTCTCTGGAAACACCATATATTTT. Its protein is CASSLGQTLSGNTIYF.

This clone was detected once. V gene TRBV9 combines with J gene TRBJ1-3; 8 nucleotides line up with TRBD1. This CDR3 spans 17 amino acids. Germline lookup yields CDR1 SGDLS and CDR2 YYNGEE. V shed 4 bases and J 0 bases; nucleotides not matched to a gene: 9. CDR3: CASSPGGQGNSGNTIYF. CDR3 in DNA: TGTGCCAGCAGCCCTGGAGGACAGGGCAACTCTGGAAACACCATATATTTT.

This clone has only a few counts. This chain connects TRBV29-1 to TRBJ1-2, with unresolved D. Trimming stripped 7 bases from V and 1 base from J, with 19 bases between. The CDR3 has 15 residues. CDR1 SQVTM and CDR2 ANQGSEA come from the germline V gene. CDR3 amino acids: CSALSTPSDNYGYTF. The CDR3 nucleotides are TGCAGCGCCCTTTCGACACCCAGCGATAACTATGGCTACACCTTC.

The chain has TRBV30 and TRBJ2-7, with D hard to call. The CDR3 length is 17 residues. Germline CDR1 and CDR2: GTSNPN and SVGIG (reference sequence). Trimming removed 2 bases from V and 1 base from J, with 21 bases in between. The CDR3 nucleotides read TGTGCCTGGAGTCGAGGTGGGGTCGCCTATAATTCCTACGAGCAGTACTTC. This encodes CAWSRGGVAYNSYEQYF.

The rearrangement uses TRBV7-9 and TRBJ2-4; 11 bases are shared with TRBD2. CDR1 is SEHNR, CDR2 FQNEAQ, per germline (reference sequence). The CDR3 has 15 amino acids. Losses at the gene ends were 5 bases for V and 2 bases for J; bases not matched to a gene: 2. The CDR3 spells CASSPSGGTKNIQYF. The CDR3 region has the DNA TGTGCCAGCAGCCCTAGCGGGGGGACCAAAAACATTCAGTACTTC.